This is a list of T cell receptor beta chains from one sample in a study of T cells after posttransplantation cyclophosphamide. TCRdb's copy holds only in-frame clones and misses some; the assay was immunoSEQ multiplex PCR. The sample contains around 18,000 clones, 83% of which appear only once. Sequenced: memory CD4+ T cells sorted from blood. These TCRs come from a man aged 25-40 years in good health and a related stem cell transplant donor. Each CDR3 is given with its conserved first and last residue. D genes are given only for firm matches. The size of a clone is reported for some rows only, either as once, few or many, or as a class for expanded clones.

D	V	J	size	DNA	CDR3
-	TRBV2	TRBJ1-1	-	TGTGCCAGCAGTCTCATCAGGGGTACGAACACTGAAGCTTTCTTT	CASSLIRGTNTEAFF
-	TRBV2	TRBJ1-1	-	TGTGCCAGCAGTGGCGGATCCCTGCCCCAATCGAACACTGAAGCTTTCTTT	CASSGGSLPQSNTEAFF
-	TRBV6-1	TRBJ1-3	few	TGTGCCAGCAGTGAGGGCATCTACTCTGGAAACACCATATATTTT	CASSEGIYSGNTIYF
TRBD1	TRBV5-5	TRBJ1-5	-	TGTGCCAGCAGCCCTAGACAGGGGGCAGGCAATCAGCCCCAGCATTTT	CASSPRQGAGNQPQHF
TRBD2	TRBV29-1	TRBJ2-1	once	TGCAGCGTTGAAGATCTTCCGCCCGGGGGGGACTACAATGAGCAGTTCTTC	CSVEDLPPGGDYNEQFF
-	TRBV19	TRBJ2-3	-	TGTGCCAGTAGTATAAACGGATCTCCCGGGAATACGCAGTATTTT	CASSINGSPGNTQYF
TRBD2	TRBV6-4	TRBJ2-5	-	TGTGCCAGCAGTCCCAGCGGGGGGGCCGGTGAGACCCAGTACTTC	CASSPSGGAGETQYF
-	TRBV28	TRBJ1-3	-	TGTGCCAGCAGTTTATTCTCAGGGGCGAAAGGAAACACCATATATTTT	CASSLFSGAKGNTIYF
-	TRBV11-2	TRBJ1-3	-	TGTGCCAGCAGCCAATTGGACAGCTACTCTGGAAACACCATATATTTT	CASSQLDSYSGNTIYF
TRBD2	TRBV28	TRBJ2-5	-	TGTGCCAGCAGCCCTAGAAGCGGGGGGTCATCGGAGACCCAGTACTTC	CASSPRSGGSSETQYF
-	TRBV5-6	TRBJ1-2	-	TGTGCCAGCAGCTTGGGCCCACCGGGGTACACCTTC	CASSLGPPGYTF
TRBD1	TRBV7-7	TRBJ2-2	-	TGTGCCAGCAGTTCCGGGACAGGGGCCACCGGGGAGCTGTTTTTT	CASSSGTGATGELFF
TRBD1	TRBV13	TRBJ2-2	-	TGTGCCAGCAGCTCTAACACCGACAGGGCAGGGACCGGGGAGCTGTTTTTT	CASSSNTDRAGTGELFF
-	TRBV7-9	TRBJ1-2	-	TGTGCCAGCAGCCTGACAGGAGACTATGGCTACACCTTC	CASSLTGDYGYTF
TRBD1	TRBV12-5	TRBJ2-6	few	TGTGCTAGTGGTTTGGTAACAGGGGGCGTCTTCTCTGGGGCCAACGTCCTGACTTTC	CASGLVTGGVFSGANVLTF
-	TRBV4-3	TRBJ2-6	-	TGCGCCAGCAGCCAGTCAGGGATCGGGGCCAACGTCCTGACTTTC	CASSQSGIGANVLTF
TRBD2	TRBV2	TRBJ2-3	few	TGTGCCAGCGGGTGGGGCGGGGGGGCTCCCGCAGATACGCAGTATTTT	CASGWGGGAPADTQYF
-	TRBV19	TRBJ2-5	-	TGTGCCAGTAGCGGGAATGGGAACAGCTTCCAAGAGACCCAGTACTTC	CASSGNGNSFQETQYF
TRBD2	TRBV10-2	TRBJ2-1	-	TGCGCCAGCAGGCCTAGCGGGGGACGATCCTACAATGAGCAGTTCTTC	CASRPSGGRSYNEQFF
-	TRBV5-4	TRBJ2-5	-	TGTGCCAGCAGCTTGGATGGGGGGGGCTGGGAGACCCAGTACTTC	CASSLDGGGWETQYF
-	TRBV5-4	TRBJ1-2	once	TGTGCCAGCAGCCCCGAGGGCGTAGAACTCTATGGCTACACCTTC	CASSPEGVELYGYTF
-	TRBV7-9	TRBJ2-7	-	TGTGCCAGCAGCTGGACACGCAGCTTGAGCGAGCAGTACTTC	CASSWTRSLSEQYF
-	TRBV28	TRBJ1-2	-	TGTGCCAGCAGTACACAGGGTGTGGCCTATGGCTACACCTTC	CASSTQGVAYGYTF